This T cell receptor (beta chain) derives from a study of tumor-infiltrating lymphocytes in primary liver carcinoma. About the research overall: Recorded tumor stage was T1-T3 N0M0, with diameters of roughly 4.2 to 11 cm. Roughly 3.65 to 7.5 million productive TCRbeta reads were obtained per sample, with similar numbers across tissue types.

The source material, 20-30 mg of unsorted bulk tissue, was used to co-extract RNA and DNA. Using a constant-region primer together with ProtoScript II reverse transcriptase, TCR beta cDNA was made from 450 to 600 ng of total RNA. Slightly modified ARM-PCR, run as three nested multiplex PCR rounds, produced the TCR beta libraries. TRBV1-TRBV30 forward primers paired with a C-beta reverse primer were used in the first two PCR rounds, which ran roughly 9 cycles each. TCRdb re-analysed the multiplex PCR reads in MiXCR, keeping a single row per CDR3 protein. Seen here are 80,000 or so distinct CDR3 sequences, about 70% observed once, and the top ten hold roughly an eighth. A remark on this clonotype: Its antigen is unidentified. One end of the junction does not line up with germline, which may come from a read error.

Study conclusions and caveats: Tumor top-250-clone fractions significantly exceeded those of blood (p = 0.039).

The CDR3 length is 16 residues. CDR1 is SGHAT and CDR2 is FQNNGV in the germline V gene. Source material: liver tumor tissue from sampling region 4. Subset reported: tumor region T4, right-lateral pole. The chain recombines TRBV11-2 with TRBJ2-7; the D is unclear. The clonotype was recovered from an older woman with primary liver carcinoma and hepatitis B virus infection. CDR3 coding DNA: TGTGCCAACAGCATGCAGACAACCGATAAGTCCTACGAGCAGTACTTC. This encodes CANSMQTTDKSYEQYF.